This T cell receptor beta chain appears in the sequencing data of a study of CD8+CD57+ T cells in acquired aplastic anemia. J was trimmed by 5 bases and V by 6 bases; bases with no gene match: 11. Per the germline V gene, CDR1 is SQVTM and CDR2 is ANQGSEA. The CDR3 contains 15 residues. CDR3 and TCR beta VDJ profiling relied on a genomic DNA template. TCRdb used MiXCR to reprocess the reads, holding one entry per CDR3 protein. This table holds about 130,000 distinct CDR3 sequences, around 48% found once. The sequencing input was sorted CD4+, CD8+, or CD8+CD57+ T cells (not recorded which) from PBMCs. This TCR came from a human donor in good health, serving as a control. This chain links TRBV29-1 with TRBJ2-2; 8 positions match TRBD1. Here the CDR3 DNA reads TGCAGCGTCCACGGACAGGGTCCTGGGACCGGGGAGCTGTTTTTT. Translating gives CSVHGQGPGTGELFF.